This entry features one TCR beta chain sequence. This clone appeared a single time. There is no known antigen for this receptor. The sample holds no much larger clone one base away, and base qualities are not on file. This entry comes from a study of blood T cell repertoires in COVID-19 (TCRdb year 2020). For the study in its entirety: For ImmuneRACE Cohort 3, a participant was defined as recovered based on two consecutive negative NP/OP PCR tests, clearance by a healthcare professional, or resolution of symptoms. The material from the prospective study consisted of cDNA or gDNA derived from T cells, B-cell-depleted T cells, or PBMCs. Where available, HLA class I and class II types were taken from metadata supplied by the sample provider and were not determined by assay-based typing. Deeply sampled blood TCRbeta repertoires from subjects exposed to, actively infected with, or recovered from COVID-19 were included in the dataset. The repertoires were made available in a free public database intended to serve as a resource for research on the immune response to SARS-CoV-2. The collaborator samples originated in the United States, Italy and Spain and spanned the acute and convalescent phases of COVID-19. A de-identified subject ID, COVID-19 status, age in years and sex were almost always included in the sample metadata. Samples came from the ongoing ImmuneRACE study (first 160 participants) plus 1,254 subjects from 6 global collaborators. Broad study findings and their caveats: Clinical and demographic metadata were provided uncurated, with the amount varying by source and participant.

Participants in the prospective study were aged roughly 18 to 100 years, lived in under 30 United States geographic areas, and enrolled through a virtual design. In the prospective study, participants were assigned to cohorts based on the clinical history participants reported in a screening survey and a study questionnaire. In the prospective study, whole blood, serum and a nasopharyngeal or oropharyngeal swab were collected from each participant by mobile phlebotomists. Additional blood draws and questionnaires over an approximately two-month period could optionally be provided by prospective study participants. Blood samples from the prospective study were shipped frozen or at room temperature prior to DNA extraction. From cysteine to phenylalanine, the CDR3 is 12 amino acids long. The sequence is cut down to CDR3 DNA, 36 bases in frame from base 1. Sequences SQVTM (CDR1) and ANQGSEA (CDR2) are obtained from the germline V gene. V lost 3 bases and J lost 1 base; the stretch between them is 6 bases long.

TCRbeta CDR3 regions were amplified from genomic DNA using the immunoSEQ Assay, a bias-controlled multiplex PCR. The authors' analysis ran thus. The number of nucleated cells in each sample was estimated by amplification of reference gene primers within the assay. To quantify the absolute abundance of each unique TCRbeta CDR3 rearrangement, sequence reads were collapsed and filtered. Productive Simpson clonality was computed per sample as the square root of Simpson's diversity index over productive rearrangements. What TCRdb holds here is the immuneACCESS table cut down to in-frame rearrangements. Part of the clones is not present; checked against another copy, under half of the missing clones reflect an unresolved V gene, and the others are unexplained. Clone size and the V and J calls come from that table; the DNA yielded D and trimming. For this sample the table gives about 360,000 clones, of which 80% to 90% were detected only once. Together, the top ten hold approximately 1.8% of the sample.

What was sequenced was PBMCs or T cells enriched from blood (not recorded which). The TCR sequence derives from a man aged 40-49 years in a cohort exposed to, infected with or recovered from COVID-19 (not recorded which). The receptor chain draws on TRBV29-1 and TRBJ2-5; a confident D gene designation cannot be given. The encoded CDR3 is CSVDAAQETQYF. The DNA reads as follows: TGCAGCGTTGACGCGGCCCAAGAGACCCAGTACTTC.